In this sample, the clone carrying this T cell receptor (beta chain) turned up many times. The antigen is not known. TCRdb analysed the 5' RACE reads with MiXCR anew, one entry per CDR3 protein. The sample includes around 150,000 distinct CDR3 sequences, roughly 11% of them seen just once. The entry originates in a study of CD8 T cells in ankylosing spondylitis. General study points: Reports say disease-linked clones showed up significantly more in matched ankylosing spondylitis synovial fluid. Past studies reported some motif variants in reactive arthritis synovial fluid and blood.

Trimming cost V 5 bases and J 6 bases; bases outside gene matches: 7. Germline CDR1 and CDR2: SGHAT and FQNNGV. CDR3 length: 15 amino acids. The V call is TRBV11-2, the J call TRBJ2-1; 10 nucleotides agree with TRBD2. Specimen: blood, either unsorted or a sorted T cell fraction (not recorded which). The clonotype was recovered from a female donor with ankylosing spondylitis or in good health (not recorded which). CDR3 bases: TGTGCCAGCAGCCTCACTAGCGGGGCGGGCAATGAGCAGTTCTTC. It yields the protein CASSLTSGAGNEQFF.